This T cell receptor beta chain was observed in a study of regulatory T cells in long-lasting Graves disease. Study-level background: Over 5 years of antithyroid drugs with positive TSH receptor antibodies was taken to mean persistent Graves' disease. Study findings and constraints: Persistent Graves' patients possessed reduced TCR diversity relative to recently diagnosed ones. Results may be inaccurate due to the small sample size. Patients with persistent disease shared roughly 3,000 public clonotypes, outpacing the roughly 1,000 shared by new patients.

Worth noting for this clonotype: The antigen remains unidentified.

The CDR3 runs to 14 residues. Germline values: CDR1 SGHTA, CDR2 FQGNSA. The ends were cut back, 1 base at V and 0 bases at J, with 4 bases in the middle. According to the study, TCR beta libraries were built with iRepertoire HTBI primers and CDR3-region Arm-PCR. TCRdb re-called the multiplex PCR reads with MiXCR, one entry per CDR3 protein. The sample consists of more than 300,000 distinct CDR3 sequences, less than 20% of them appearing once. Time point noted: persistent/refractory GD, antithyroid drugs over 5 years with positive TRAb. PBMCs were the source of the RNA used for TCR sequencing. The specimen was peripheral blood mononuclear cells (PBMCs), collected when the disease was refractory, from a patient treated with antithyroid drugs. The origin of this receptor is a female donor with Graves disease. The chain links TRBV7-2 to TRBJ1-5; D call uncertain. In DNA, the CDR3 is TGTGCCAGCAGCTTAGAGAGTAGCAATCAGCCCCAGCATTTT. It yields the protein CASSLESSNQPQHF.